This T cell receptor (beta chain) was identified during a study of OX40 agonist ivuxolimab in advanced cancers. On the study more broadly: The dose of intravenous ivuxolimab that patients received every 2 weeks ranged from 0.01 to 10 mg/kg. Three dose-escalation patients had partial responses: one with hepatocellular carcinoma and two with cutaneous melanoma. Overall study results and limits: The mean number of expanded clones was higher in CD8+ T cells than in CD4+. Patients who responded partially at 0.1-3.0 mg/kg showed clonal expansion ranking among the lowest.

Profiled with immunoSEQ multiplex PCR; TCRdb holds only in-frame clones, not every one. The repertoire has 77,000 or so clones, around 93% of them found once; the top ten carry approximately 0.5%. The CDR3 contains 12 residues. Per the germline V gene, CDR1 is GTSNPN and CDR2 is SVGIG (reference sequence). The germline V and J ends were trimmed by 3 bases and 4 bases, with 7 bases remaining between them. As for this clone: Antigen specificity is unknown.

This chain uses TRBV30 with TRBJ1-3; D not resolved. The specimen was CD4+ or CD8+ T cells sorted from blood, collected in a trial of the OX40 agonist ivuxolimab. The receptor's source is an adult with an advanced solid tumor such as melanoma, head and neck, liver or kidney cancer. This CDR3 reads CAWRPPGNTIYF. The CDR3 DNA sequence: TGTGCCTGGAGGCCTCCGGGAAACACCATATATTTT.